This T cell receptor (beta chain) was recovered during a study of T cell responses to AZD1222 COVID-19 vaccine. Overall study: Second-dose schedules of about 4 or about 12 weeks were combined.

Details on this clone: As yet, its antigen is unknown.

Overall study findings and caveats: Vaccine-associated CD4 TCRs ranged over spike, dominating at 160-218 and 743-854. With two AZD1222 doses given, Spike-specific TCR breadth and depth both rose.

Sequencing was performed with immunoSEQ multiplex PCR; in TCRdb, only in-frame clones are kept and a portion is missing. The sample has about 100,000 clones, roughly 90% seen once. Trimming left V 10 bases short and J 6 bases short, with 16 bases between. CDR1 is ENHRY, CDR2 SYGVKD, per germline. This CDR3 is 13 amino acids long. J is TRBJ2-1 and V is TRBV10-3; possible D gene TRBD2, 6 bases. This specimen consisted of peripheral blood, obtained on day 0 of AZD1222 vaccination. This receptor was obtained from an adult in good health. The CDR3 DNA follows: TGTGCCACTGGACGGGAGCTCAGCAATGAGCAGTTCTTC. The encoded protein is CATGRELSNEQFF.